The entry below gives a single T cell receptor (beta chain) sequence along with its context. Both 60 Vbeta primers and 13 Jbeta primers went into the PCR. Using immunoSEQ multiplex PCR, the repertoire was profiled, and TCRdb retains in-frame clones only, with some absent. The sample lists some 76,000 clones; approximately 81% were seen once. This sample was taken from a study of cytomegalovirus exposure and HLA in healthy donors. Germline CDR1 is MNHNY and CDR2 is SVGAGI (reference sequence). Trimming cost V 7 bases and J 0 bases; bases outside gene matches: 5. This CDR3 is built from 15 residues. This sequence joins TRBV6-6 and TRBJ1-3; 8 bases are a match to TRBD1. This clonotype was obtained from a woman in her forties in good health and CMV-seropositive. Specimen: PBMCs. The DNA for the CDR3 is TGTGCCAGCAAGTCGGGACAGGCCTCTGGAAACACCATATATTTT. It specifies CASKSGQASGNTIYF.